This T cell receptor (beta chain) was sequenced during a study of long-term antiretroviral therapy in people with HIV (dated 2022 in TCRdb). In terms of the full investigation: The earliest samples were collected roughly a decade before the 2015 WHO recommendation for immediate ART, at a time when ART was usually postponed until CD4 counts fell. The cohort contributed fewer than 200 cryopreserved PBMC samples from a few dozen adults with confirmed HIV infection, collected serially over a mean of roughly 6 years (range 1-12). No cross-contamination during QIAcube processing was shown when test extractions of a monoclonal T-cell line were performed alongside over 25 polyclonal samples. Whether ART initiation and durable HIV suppression were associated with changes in peripheral blood TRB repertoire composition and diversity was tested in a retrospective serial study. Among the approximately 30 participants with HIV, fewer than twelve were female.

The paper as a whole reports these results and caveats: Samples dated from the mid-2000s to the late 2010s, and the ART regimens used may be less effective than current ones. HIV repertoires had narrower CDR3 length ranges than controls, and the network structure suggested an antigen-experienced repertoire that shifted only slightly toward naive after ART. Limited PBMC availability meant only the TCR beta chain was sequenced, without alpha chain pairing. A significant increase in TRB diversity was found to be associated with ART initiation, although TRB diversity was observed to remain significantly below that of transplant donor controls even after long-term ART. Because pre-ART samples had limited cell numbers, unsorted PBMC were profiled rather than sorted CD4+ and CD8+ T cells. No data were available on ART adherence, viral resistance or therapy changes, limiting inferences about post-ART repertoire changes. At every time point, the repertoire was dominated by expanded TRB clones first identified before ART initiation, although this dominance fluctuated and, in many PLHIV, declined after ART.

The immunoSEQ hsTCRB v3.0 assay was used at survey level resolution for TRB variable region sequencing. The targeted TRB sequencing depth was roughly 35,000-50,000 T-cell genomes per sample. Pooled TRB libraries were sequenced on an Illumina MiSeq with a v3 150-cycle kit. Per the authors' processing: Repertoire analysis was run in R within a reproducible Nextflow workflow that covered QC, data transformation and analysis. Custom analyses were implemented in LymphoSeq2, an R package for AIRR-Seq data exploration. Four samples yielding fewer than 5000 total TRB sequences were excluded, leaving more than 150 analyzed HIV repertoires. Among the 180 to 200 HIV repertoires that were kept, 59 were collected before ART initiation and roughly 130 were collected after ART initiation. Each repertoire was downsampled to 5000 TRB nucleotide sequences, and summary statistics were averaged across 100 downsampling iterations. The analysis kept only TRB sequences whose CDR3 regions were at least seven amino acids long. A Shannon entropy-derived clonality score and the Gini coefficient were used to measure diversity. Repertoire networks linked the top 5000 CDR3 amino acid sequences whenever two sequences differed by an edit distance of one. GLIPH2 predicted antigen specificity groups and MHC restriction for TRB CDR3 amino acid sequences. CDR3 amino acid sequences were matched against VDJdb and McPAS-TCR to flag known CMV, EBV, HIV or tissue antigen associations. Pre-ART, post-ART and control groups were compared with Wilcoxon signed-rank tests and Holm-Bonferroni correction. TCRdb mirrors the immuneACCESS table, restricted to in-frame sequences. Some clones are absent from its copies; in checked studies, under half trace to an unresolved V gene, and the reason for the others is unknown. V and J calls and clone size are copied from that table; D and trimming were computed from the DNA. This sample holds about 30,000 clones; 78% were observed only once. Roughly 9.3% of the sample belongs to the ten largest clones.

Remarks on this clone: Its antigen is still unknown. It has no much larger one-base neighbor in the sample; base qualities were not kept.

Participants were included only if at least one PBMC sample before ART initiation and at least two post-ART samples were available. All participants with HIV were treated in the United States of America. Cryopreserved samples of 1-10 million PBMC were thawed and washed before DNA extraction. At the time of the earliest PBMC sample, participants with HIV were aged between roughly 20 and 60 years. Per participant, PBMC samples came from 1-4 timepoints prior to ART initiation and 2-8 timepoints following ART initiation, for a median of 7 samples. Serial HIV viral load, CD4+ T-cell count, ART history and demographic data were obtained for every participant. Using a Qiagen kit on a QIAcube, genomic DNA was extracted from unsorted PBMC, with samples processed in batches of 12. Taken from cysteine to phenylalanine, the CDR3 has 18 residues. Here the CDR3 DNA is all that survives: 54 bases in frame from base 1. Trimming accounts for 2 bases at V and 5 bases at J, while the number of junction bases matched to no gene is 14. The germline V gene encodes CDR1 SGDLS and CDR2 YYNGEE.

The sequence came from a man younger than 35 with HIV. The specimen was unsorted PBMCs, collected 1.5 years before starting antiretroviral therapy. The V gene is TRBV9 and the J gene is TRBJ2-2; 8 middle bases align to TRBD2. The CDR3 protein: CASSVGAGLAGVTGELFF. The sequenced DNA: TGTGCCAGCAGCGTTGGAGCCGGGCTAGCGGGTGTAACCGGGGAGCTGTTTTTT.